The rows below give T cell receptor beta chains drawn from one sample of a study of cytomegalovirus exposure and HLA in healthy donors. Method: immunoSEQ multiplex PCR; TCRdb's copy keeps in-frame clones and lacks some. The sample shows about 140,000 clones, approximately 84% of them seen only once. The sample taken for sequencing was PBMCs. These receptors were taken from a young man in good health and CMV-seropositive. CDR3s include the opening cysteine and the closing phenylalanine or tryptophan. The order of the fields is V gene, D gene, clone size, J gene, CDR3 protein, CDR3 DNA. D genes are given only for firm matches. Clone size is stated in some rows and not others, as once, few, many or a class when expanded.

>TRBV15|TRBD2|NA|TRBJ2-3
CATSLGPGTSGRGPSTDTQYF
TGTGCCACCAGCCTCGGTCCCGGGACTAGCGGGAGGGGACCTAGCACAGATACGCAGTATTTT
>TRBV5-4|NA|few|TRBJ2-7
CASSSSAEGSYEQYF
TGTGCCAGCAGCTCCTCGGCGGAAGGGAGTTACGAGCAGTACTTC
>TRBV27|NA|NA|TRBJ1-5
CASSSGGQVDQPQHF
TGTGCCAGCAGTTCTGGAGGGCAGGTAGATCAGCCCCAGCATTTT
>TRBV5-6|TRBD2|NA|TRBJ2-1
CASSSGLAGGGYSYNEQFF
TGTGCCAGCAGCTCGGGACTAGCGGGTGGGGGATACTCCTACAATGAGCAGTTCTTC
>TRBV6-5|TRBD1|NA|TRBJ1-2
CASGAGGVGYGYTF
TGTGCCAGCGGGGCAGGGGGCGTTGGGTATGGCTACACCTTC
>TRBV2|NA|NA|TRBJ1-1
CASSVARLNTEAFF
TGTGCCAGCAGTGTGGCCAGATTGAACACTGAAGCTTTCTTT
>TRBV7-9|NA|NA|TRBJ1-5
CASSAGEQPQHF
TGTGCCAGCAGCGCAGGGGAACAGCCCCAGCATTTT
>TRBV5-4|TRBD2|NA|TRBJ2-1
CASSPETSGRLSYNEQFF
TGTGCCAGCAGCCCAGAGACTAGCGGGAGGCTCTCCTACAATGAGCAGTTCTTC
>TRBV18|NA|NA|TRBJ1-1
CASSPLMGGSTEAFF
TGTGCCAGCTCACCGCTTATGGGGGGTAGCACTGAAGCTTTCTTT
>TRBV6-1|NA|NA|TRBJ2-3
CASLDRRGGADTQYF
TGTGCCAGCCTGGACAGGAGAGGAGGGGCAGATACGCAGTATTTT
>TRBV11-1|NA|NA|TRBJ1-5
CANSTPSALGNQPQHF
TGTGCCAACTCCACCCCGTCCGCTTTGGGCAATCAGCCCCAGCATTTT
>TRBV6-6|TRBD1|NA|TRBJ2-7
CASSHPQGTGSYEQYF
TGTGCCAGCAGTCACCCTCAGGGGACAGGTTCTTACGAGCAGTACTTC
>TRBV2|NA|once|TRBJ2-1
CASKGLGNEQFF
TGTGCCAGCAAGGGGCTGGGGAATGAGCAGTTCTTC
>TRBV15|TRBD2|NA|TRBJ2-1
CATSRDRLAGGKYNEQFF
TGTGCCACCAGCAGAGATCGGCTAGCGGGGGGGAAGTACAATGAGCAGTTCTTC
>TRBV7-8|TRBD2|NA|TRBJ2-2
CASIEPPGGGSGNTGELFF
TGTGCCAGCATTGAACCTCCCGGCGGCGGGAGTGGGAACACCGGGGAGCTGTTTTTT